The 25 T cell receptor beta chains given below trace back to one sample, sequenced in a study of PD-L1 blockade in urothelial cancer. Measured with immunoSEQ multiplex PCR; TCRdb has only the in-frame clones, and not every one. The table shows some 50,000 clones, with around 90% occurring only once. Time point here: pretreatment peripheral blood. The sequencing used PBMCs, collected around atezolizumab (anti-PD-L1) treatment. The origin of the receptors is an older woman with urothelial cancer.

J is TRBJ1-4 and V is TRBV5-8, with D perhaps matching TRBD1 (6 bases). V dropped 4 bases and J dropped 3 bases, with 13 bases sitting between them. Germline CDR1 reads SGHTS; CDR2 reads YDEGEE. The CDR3 loop spans 15 amino acids. Here the CDR3 reads CASSPGRGSNEKLFF. The CDR3 bases are TGTGCCAGCAGCCCCGGGAGGGGGTCTAATGAAAAACTGTTTTTT. The whole variable domain, filled in from reference TRBV5-8 and TRBJ1-4, reads EAGVTQSPTHLIKTRGQQATLRCSPISGHTSVYWYQQALGLGLQFLLWYDEGEERNRGNFPPRFSGRQFPNYSSELNVNALELEDSALYLCASSPGRGSNEKLFFGSGTQLSVL.

The rearrangement uses TRBV15 and TRBJ2-5, with TRBD2 as a possible D gene (7 bases). The V end was cut by 0 bases, the J end by 5 bases, with 10 bases between. Germline V gene lookup returns CDR1 LNHNV and CDR2 YYDKDF (reference sequence). The CDR3 runs to 14 residues. The CDR3 DNA reads as TGTGCCACCAGCAGAGATGGGGGGGCGGAGACCCAGTACTTC. Its translation is CATSRDGGAETQYF. The complete variable domain, with remaining parts taken from reference TRBV15 and TRBJ2-5, reads DAMVIQNPRYQVTQFGKPVTLSCSQTLNHNVMYWYQQKSSQAPKLLFHYYDKDFNNEADTPDNFQSRRPNTSFCFLDIRSPGLGDTAMYLCATSRDGGAETQYFGPGTRLLVL.

The rearrangement uses TRBV7-9 and TRBJ2-5; D is possibly TRBD2 (6 bases). This CDR3 region has 15 residues. Trimming pared 5 bases from V and 2 bases from J, leaving 15 bases between. Germline lookup yields CDR1 SEHNR and CDR2 FQNEAQ (reference sequence). The CDR3 nucleotides are TGTGCCAGCAGCCTCCCTCTAGCGTCTCAAGAGACCCAGTACTTC. This sequence encodes CASSLPLASQETQYF. The variable domain in full, completed from reference TRBV7-9 and TRBJ2-5, reads DTGVSQNPRHKITKRGQNVTFRCDPISEHNRLYWYRQTLGQGPEFLTYFQNEAQLEKSRLLSDRFSAERPKGSFSTLEIQRTEQGDSAMYLCASSLPLASQETQYFGPGTRLLVL.

The J gene is TRBJ2-1, the V gene TRBV11-2; D may be TRBD1 (5 bases). Germline CDR1 and CDR2: SGHAT and FQNNGV. V lost 4 bases and J lost 9, with 16 bases in between. The CDR3 has 14 residues. The CDR3 reads CASSSPLYRIEQFF. In DNA form, the CDR3 reads TGTGCCAGCAGCTCTCCCTTATACAGGATTGAGCAGTTCTTC.

The genes are TRBV10-3 and TRBJ1-3; tentative D call: TRBD1 (5 bases). Trimming stripped 3 bases from V and 10 bases from J, with 22 bases between. Germline CDR1 and CDR2: ENHRY and SYGVKD. The CDR3 runs 16 residues. CDR3 loop: CAISEPLQGLGGTIYF. The DNA of the CDR3 is TGTGCCATCAGTGAACCTCTTCAGGGACTCGGGGGGACCATATATTTT.

This chain uses TRBV9 with TRBJ1-2; D may be TRBD1 (5 bases). CDR1 and CDR2 (germline): SGDLS, YYNGEE. The CDR3 spans 14 residues. Deletions cut 4 bases from V and 4 bases from J, with 14 bases between. In nucleotides, the CDR3 is TGTGCCAGCAGCTTGGGGGGGAACGGCTATGGCTACACCTTC. Translating it yields CASSLGGNGYGYTF.

The chain uses TRBV5-1 and TRBJ2-5; 7 bases agree with TRBD2. Looked up from germline, CDR1 is SGHRS and CDR2 is YFSETQ. J was trimmed by 2 bases and V by 6 bases; bases with no gene match: 10. The CDR3 totals 15 residues. The CDR3 nucleotides are TGCGCCAGCACCCTGGGGCTAGCGGTACAAGAGACCCAGTACTTC. This translates into CASTLGLAVQETQYF.

The chain recombines TRBV9 with TRBJ2-7; 12 nucleotides line up with TRBD1. With 3 bases clipped from V and 4 bases from J, the junction kept 5 bases outside the gene matches. CDR1 and CDR2 from the germline V gene are SGDLS and YYNGEE. The CDR3 has 15 amino acids. CDR3 coding DNA: TGTGCCAGCAGCGCTCCGGGACAGGGGGCTTACGAGCAGTACTTC. Its protein is CASSAPGQGAYEQYF.

The chain joins TRBV28 to TRBJ2-7; TRBD2 matches at 9 bases. Germline assignment: CDR1 MDHEN and CDR2 SYDVKM. Germline trimming cut 7 bases from V and 2 bases from J; bases unmatched to any gene: 9. The length of the CDR3 is 15 residues. Here the CDR3 reads CASKSTSGNPYEQYF. CDR3 DNA: TGTGCCAGCAAATCGACTAGCGGCAATCCCTACGAGCAGTACTTC.

This sequence joins TRBV7-2 and TRBJ1-2; possibly TRBD1 for D (6 bases). The V and J ends lost 5 bases and 5 bases respectively, with 15 bases between them. Germline V lookup: CDR1 SGHTA, CDR2 FQGNSA. This CDR3 has 14 residues. The CDR3 reads CASSPWTVPYGYTF. As DNA, the CDR3 is TGTGCCAGCAGCCCGTGGACAGTTCCTTATGGCTACACCTTC.

The V and J genes are TRBV2 and TRBJ1-2, with a possible D match to TRBD1 (6 bases). The V gene's germline CDR1 is SNHLY and CDR2 FYNNEI. Between the trimmed V and J ends, which lost 7 bases and 1 base, there was a span of 7 bases. There are 12 residues in the CDR3. The CDR3 sequence is CASKDSNYGYTF. For the CDR3, the DNA is TGTGCCAGCAAGGACAGTAACTATGGCTACACCTTC.

The sample holds one count of this clone. The chain uses TRBV12-2 and TRBJ2-3; the table's D gene call, TRBD2, was not cross checked with the DNA. TRBV12-2 counts as a pseudogene. This CDR3 comprises 15 residues. In nucleotides, the CDR3 is TGTGCAAGTCGCCGAACTAGCGGCTACACAGATACGCAGTATTTT. As protein: CASRRTSGYTDTQYF.

J is TRBJ1-1 and V is TRBV19, with a possible D match to TRBD1 (6 bases). V gave up 2 bases and J gave up 3 bases, with 16 bases separating them. This CDR3 is 16 amino acids long. Germline CDR1 reads LNHDA; CDR2 reads SQIVND (reference sequence). CDR3 region: CASSIIVGQPDTEAFF. The CDR3, as DNA: TGTGCCAGTAGTATAATCGTCGGACAGCCGGACACTGAAGCTTTCTTT.

Here the CDR3 reads CASSLETGWGKLFF. The DNA for the CDR3 is TGTGCCAGCAGCTTAGAAACAGGGTGGGGAAAACTGTTTTTT. The chain has TRBV7-2 and TRBJ1-4; the D gene is possibly TRBD1 (6 bases). The CDR3 loop spans 14 amino acids. The V end lost 1 base, the J end lost 10 bases, and 13 bases lay between the germline ends. The germline CDR1 and CDR2 sequences are SGHTA and FQGNSA.

The V and J genes are TRBV5-4 and TRBJ2-5; 8 bases agree with TRBD2. CDR1 and CDR2 (germline): SGHNT, YYREEE (reference sequence). With 0 bases clipped from V and 4 bases from J, the junction kept 8 bases outside the gene matches. This CDR3 has 16 residues. CDR3 protein: CASSLAGRAKGETQYF. CDR3 sequence (DNA): TGTGCCAGCAGCTTGGCCGGGAGGGCCAAGGGAGAGACCCAGTACTTC.

The chain couples TRBV5-5 to TRBJ2-2; a possible D gene is TRBD2 (6 bases). The CDR3 runs 14 residues. Trimming took 4 bases from V and 7 from J, leaving 14 bases between them. Germline V gene data show CDR1 as SGHKS and CDR2 as YYEKEE (reference sequence). The CDR3 region has the DNA TGTGCCAGCAGCCACGAGACTAGTATCGGGGAGCTGTTTTTT. Encoded protein: CASSHETSIGELFF.

The chain links TRBV18 to TRBJ2-2; D ambiguous. Trimming left V 3 bases short and J 3 bases short, with 8 bases between. CDR1 and CDR2 from the germline V gene are KGHSH and LQKENI. The CDR3 spans 14 residues. The CDR3 sequence is CASSPFADTGELFF. Written as DNA, the CDR3 is TGTGCCAGCTCACCTTTCGCGGACACCGGGGAGCTGTTTTTT.

This chain connects TRBV29-1 to TRBJ2-3, with 8 bases fitting TRBD2. This CDR3 has 15 residues. V gave up 4 bases and J gave up 0 bases; unmatched junction bases: 6. Germline CDR1 and CDR2: SQVTM and ANQGSEA. DNA of the CDR3: TGCAGCGTTGGGGGGGCTAGCGGGAGCACAGATACGCAGTATTTT. As protein: CSVGGASGSTDTQYF.

This clone was seen more than once but under ten times. This rearrangement joins TRBV29-1 to TRBJ2-7, with a tentative D call TRBD1 (6 bases). The CDR3 covers 15 residues. Germline values: CDR1 SQVTM, CDR2 ANQGSEA. DNA of the CDR3: TGCAGTACCAGGGGTGGCCGGGAAAGAGGACACGAGCAGTACTTC. It specifies CSTRGGRERGHEQYF.

The chain couples TRBV14 to TRBJ2-1; TRBD1 is a possible D gene (6 bases). Germline loops: CDR1 SGHDN, CDR2 FVKESK. With 5 bases removed from V and 4 bases from J, the gap between germline ends came to 12 bases. There are 14 residues in the CDR3. CDR3 DNA: TGTGCCAGCAGCTTCACAGACAGGTACAATGAGCAGTTCTTC. This encodes CASSFTDRYNEQFF.

The V call is TRBV5-4, the J call TRBJ1-1; D is possibly TRBD1 (5 bases). Deletions cut 2 bases from V and 5 bases from J, with 19 bases between. Germline CDR1 SGHNT, CDR2 YYREEE (reference sequence). The CDR3 is made up of 16 amino acids. DNA for the CDR3: TGTGCCAGCAGCTTAGAACCAAGGAGGGGCGGGACTGAAGCTTTCTTT. As protein: CASSLEPRRGGTEAFF.

This chain joins TRBV28 and TRBJ1-1; TRBD1 might be the D (6 bases). Germline lookup yields CDR1 MDHEN and CDR2 SYDVKM. The CDR3 has 15 amino acids. Deletions cut 10 bases from V and 0 bases from J, with 18 bases between. CDR3 nucleotides: TGTGCCACCGGGGGGGGGCTGTTATTGAACACTGAAGCTTTCTTT. It yields the protein CATGGGLLLNTEAFF.

This rearrangement joins TRBV29-1 to TRBJ1-1; no clear D gene. Germline values: CDR1 SQVTM, CDR2 ANQGSEA. V lost 5 bases to trimming and J lost 0 bases, with 13 bases between them. The CDR3 length is 14 residues. CDR3: CSVRGMIMNTEAFF. CDR3 nucleotide sequence: TGCAGCGTTCGGGGAATGATTATGAACACTGAAGCTTTCTTT.

The V and J genes are TRBV6-5 and TRBJ2-3; 9 positions match TRBD2. The CDR3 has 16 residues. Looked up from germline, CDR1 is MNHEY and CDR2 is SVGAGI. J was trimmed by 2 bases and V by 0 bases; bases with no gene match: 3. The CDR3 reads CASSYSTSGATDTQYF. The CDR3 DNA sequence: TGTGCCAGCAGTTACTCGACTAGCGGAGCCACAGATACGCAGTATTTT.

The chain carries TRBV18 and TRBJ1-2; 7 positions match TRBD1. The germline V gene encodes CDR1 KGHSH and CDR2 LQKENI. Trimming took 6 bases from V and 7 from J; bases not matched to a gene: 2. There are 11 residues in the CDR3. The CDR3 DNA is TGTGCCAGCTCCGACAGGGTTGGCTACACCTTC. Its translation is CASSDRVGYTF.